This is a list of T cell receptor beta chains from one sample in a study of T cells in Graves' hyperthyroidism and ophthalmopathy. TCRdb processed the multiplex PCR reads anew with MiXCR; each CDR3 protein has one entry. The sample shows 610,000 or so distinct CDR3 sequences, 40% to 55% of them seen only once. Material: peripheral blood or thyroid tissue (not recorded which). These receptors all come from a woman between 18 and 29 years old with Graves' hyperthyroidism. The CDR3 runs from the conserved cysteine through the conserved F or W. The order of the fields is clone size, J gene, D gene, CDR3 length, V gene, CDR3 protein, CDR3 DNA. A D gene is named only where the DNA matches it firmly. The size field is filled for only some rows; it gives once, few, many or a size class.

abundance: .
j_gene: TRBJ1-2
d_gene: TRBD1
len: 14
v_gene: TRBV28
CDR3aa: CASSVQGAFDGYTF
CDR3nt: TGTGCCAGCAGTGTACAGGGGGCTTTTGATGGCTACACCTTC

abundance: .
j_gene: TRBJ2-2
d_gene: TRBD1
len: 14
v_gene: TRBV19
CDR3aa: CASSRTGATGELFF
CDR3nt: TGTGCCAGTAGTAGGACAGGGGCCACCGGGGAGCTGTTTTTT

abundance: many
j_gene: TRBJ1-5
d_gene: .
len: 15
v_gene: TRBV15
CDR3aa: CATSREAGGIQPQHF
CDR3nt: TGTGCCACCAGCAGAGAAGCAGGTGGAATTCAGCCCCAGCATTTT

abundance: .
j_gene: TRBJ2-7
d_gene: .
len: 12
v_gene: TRBV29-1
CDR3aa: CSVSYRVHEQYF
CDR3nt: TGCAGCGTCTCATACAGGGTCCACGAGCAGTACTTC

abundance: .
j_gene: TRBJ2-6
d_gene: TRBD1
len: 14
v_gene: TRBV2
CDR3aa: CASSEATGGNVLTF
CDR3nt: TGTGCCAGCAGTGAGGCTACAGGGGGCAACGTCCTGACTTTC

abundance: many
j_gene: TRBJ2-7
d_gene: TRBD1
len: 13
v_gene: TRBV24-1
CDR3aa: CATSDQGAYEQYF
CDR3nt: TGTGCCACCAGTGACCAGGGGGCCTACGAGCAGTACTTC

abundance: .
j_gene: TRBJ1-3
d_gene: TRBD1
len: 17
v_gene: TRBV9
CDR3aa: CASSVTGGQHSGNTIYF
CDR3nt: TGTGCCAGCAGCGTCACAGGGGGACAACACTCTGGAAACACCATATATTTT

abundance: many
j_gene: TRBJ1-5
d_gene: .
len: 14
v_gene: TRBV11-3
CDR3aa: CASSLGPNNQPQHF
CDR3nt: TGTGCCAGCAGCTTGGGACCGAACAATCAGCCCCAGCATTTT

abundance: .
j_gene: TRBJ1-1
d_gene: .
len: 12
v_gene: TRBV10-3
CDR3aa: CAISESKGQPFF
CDR3nt: TGTGCCATCAGTGAGTCGAAGGGCCAACCTTTCTTT

abundance: few
j_gene: TRBJ1-5
d_gene: TRBD1
len: 22
v_gene: TRBV20-1
CDR3aa: CSARDPNDFRDRVMRGNQPQHF
CDR3nt: TGCAGTGCTAGAGACCCAAACGATTTCCGGGACAGGGTAATGCGTGGGAATCAGCCCCAGCATTTT

abundance: many
j_gene: TRBJ1-3
d_gene: TRBD1
len: 14
v_gene: TRBV7-9
CDR3aa: CASSQDRAGNTIYF
CDR3nt: TGTGCCAGCAGCCAAGACAGGGCTGGAAACACCATATATTTT

abundance: many
j_gene: TRBJ2-5
d_gene: .
len: 14
v_gene: TRBV7-9
CDR3aa: CASSTHGPQETQYF
CDR3nt: TGTGCCAGCAGCACCCACGGGCCTCAAGAGACCCAGTACTTC

abundance: .
j_gene: TRBJ2-7
d_gene: TRBD2
len: 16
v_gene: TRBV24-1
CDR3aa: CATSARGTSGTYEQYF
CDR3nt: TGTGCCACCAGTGCCAGGGGGACTAGCGGGACCTACGAGCAGTACTTC

abundance: many
j_gene: TRBJ1-1
d_gene: .
len: 15
v_gene: TRBV5-1
CDR3aa: CASSAVMRGNTEAFF
CDR3nt: TGCGCCAGCAGCGCTGTCATGAGGGGGAACACTGAAGCTTTCTTT

abundance: .
j_gene: TRBJ1-5
d_gene: .
len: 14
v_gene: TRBV7-2
CDR3aa: CASSAQVAGETQHF
CDR3nt: TGTGCCAGCAGCGCCCAGGTCGCGGGTGAGACCCAGCATTTT

abundance: many
j_gene: TRBJ2-7
d_gene: TRBD2
len: 15
v_gene: TRBV7-2
CDR3aa: CASSLVGTSSHEQYF
CDR3nt: TGTGCCAGCAGCTTAGTAGGGACTAGCAGCCACGAGCAGTACTTC

abundance: many
j_gene: TRBJ1-2
d_gene: .
len: 11
v_gene: TRBV6-2/TRBV6-3
CDR3aa: CGSGQYYGYTF
CDR3nt: TGTGGATCAGGACAGTACTATGGCTACACCTTC